A single sample is the source of the 27 T cell receptor beta chains below, sequenced in a study of neurological immune-mediated disorders. Specified time point: longitudinal time-point 2. TCRdb recomputed calls from the 5' RACE reads with MiXCR, one row per CDR3 protein. The table lists 65,000 to 85,000 distinct CDR3 sequences, 5% to 6% of them singletons. The sequenced material came from PBMCs. These receptors all stem from a woman aged 55 to 70 with multiple sclerosis.

This clonotype was seen repeatedly, ten times or more. The chain uses TRBV12-3 or TRBV12-4 and TRBJ1-1, with D uncertain. This CDR3 has 12 amino acids. The V end lost 5 bases, the J end lost 4 bases, and 8 bases lay between the germline ends. The CDR3 DNA reads TGTGCCAGCAGTCGACACCGCACTGAAGCTTTCTTT. Translated, it gives CASSRHRTEAFF.

This clonotype was recorded at least ten times. The genes are TRBV7-9 and TRBJ1-1, with D tentatively TRBD1 (5 bases). Germline CDR1 is SEHNR and CDR2 is FQNEAQ (reference sequence). This CDR3 region has 15 residues. V shed 0 bases and J shed 4 bases, with 12 bases lying between them. This chain's CDR3 is CASSLAGGEPTEAFF. As DNA, the CDR3 is TGTGCCAGCAGCTTAGCCGGGGGGGAACCCACTGAAGCTTTCTTT.

This chain joins TRBV14 and TRBJ2-1; D unresolved. With 1 base removed from V and 7 bases from J, the gap between germline ends came to 5 bases. This CDR3 comprises 12 residues. The germline gives CDR1 SGHDN, CDR2 FVKESK. CDR3 in amino acids: CASSQVRNEQFF. CDR3 sequence (DNA): TGTGCCAGCAGCCAAGTCCGAAATGAGCAGTTCTTC.

Note on this clonotype: The junction shows a germline mismatch at one end, possibly a read error. The J gene is TRBJ2-1, the V gene TRBV5-8; D not certain. Germline CDR1 and CDR2: SGHTS and YDEGEE. The CDR3 totals 15 residues. CDR3 region: CASGLVQSSYNEQFF. DNA of the CDR3: TGTGCCAGCGGCTTGGTTCAGTCCTCCTACAATGAGCAGTTCTTC.

This clonotype came up many times. The chain combines TRBV5-1 with TRBJ2-1, with 10 bases aligning to TRBD1. The CDR3 has 14 residues. Looked up from germline, CDR1 is SGHRS and CDR2 is YFSETQ. Unmatched junction bases numbered 3, after V lost 4 bases and J lost 5 bases. Written as DNA, the CDR3 is TGCGCCAGCAGCAGGGGACAGGGGAACAATGAGCAGTTCTTC. Its translation: CASSRGQGNNEQFF.

This clonotype was recorded many times. The rearrangement uses TRBV6-5 and TRBJ1-1; 9 nucleotides match TRBD1. The CDR3 loop spans 19 amino acids. V gave up 7 bases and J gave up 3 bases; unmatched junction bases: 21. Germline V lookup: CDR1 MNHEY, CDR2 SVGAGI. CDR3 nucleotide sequence: TGTGCCAGCACCGGCCCTCGGGACAGGGAAACATCGTGGGACACTGAAGCTTTCTTT. It yields the protein CASTGPRDRETSWDTEAFF.

This clonotype was counted many times. The CDR3 sequence: CSAREIAGAFYEQYF. CDR3 DNA: TGCAGTGCTAGAGAGATAGCGGGGGCCTTTTACGAGCAGTACTTC. The chain has TRBV20-1 and TRBJ2-7; 9 bases match TRBD2. J lost 4 bases, V lost 0 bases, and 7 bases had no gene match. The CDR3 length is 15 residues. Germline CDR1 DFQATT, CDR2 SNEGSKA (reference sequence).

Many counts were recorded for this clonotype. The rearrangement joins TRBV3-1 to TRBJ1-5; D gene uncertain. Trimming stripped 7 bases from V and 7 bases from J, with 8 bases between. The CDR3 is made up of 11 amino acids. Germline V gene lookup returns CDR1 LGHDT and CDR2 YNNKEL (reference sequence). The CDR3 DNA sequence: TGTGCCAGCACCTCATGGCAGCCCCAGCATTTT. It specifies CASTSWQPQHF.

This clonotype came up many times. The V call is TRBV6-1, the J call TRBJ1-2; no clear D gene. Germline V gives CDR1 MNHNS, CDR2 SASEGT. Between the trimmed V and J ends, which lost 4 bases and 2 bases, there was a span of 5 bases. This CDR3 comprises 12 residues. The CDR3 DNA reads TGTGCCAGCAGTGGGCAGAACTATGGCTACACCTTC. Translation gives CASSGQNYGYTF.

Of note for this clonotype: One end of the junction does not line up with germline, which may come from a read error. This chain links TRBV12-3 or TRBV12-4 with TRBJ2-2; D ambiguous. CDR3 length: 16 residues. CDR3 nucleotide sequence: TGTGCCAGCAGTTTGTTGGGGTCTCCGAACACCAGGGAGCTGTTTTTT. Translating it yields CASSLLGSPNTRELFF.

This clonotype has a handful of counts. The chain couples TRBV3-1 to TRBJ2-1; no reliable D call. Germline CDR1 reads LGHDT; CDR2 reads YNNKEL (reference sequence). The CDR3 is 12 residues long. Trimming removed 4 bases from V and 1 base from J, with 2 bases in between. DNA of the CDR3: TGTGCCAGCAGCCCTTCCTACAATGAGCAGTTCTTC. Its protein product is CASSPSYNEQFF.

This clonotype was found a few times. The V and J genes are TRBV7-8 and TRBJ1-4; possibly TRBD1 for D (6 bases). The CDR3 is 13 amino acids. Trimming took off 1 base at V and 8 bases at J, with 8 bases between the two ends. Germline V CDR1 and CDR2: SGHVS, FQNEAQ. CDR3 loop: CASSLGQGEKLFF. The DNA for the CDR3 is TGTGCCAGCAGCTTAGGGCAGGGGGAAAAACTGTTTTTT.

This clonotype appeared many times. The chain has TRBV24-1 and TRBJ1-2, with unresolved D. Germline V gene lookup returns CDR1 KGHDR and CDR2 SFDVKD. The CDR3 is 13 residues long. Trimming removed 5 bases from V and 2 bases from J, with 8 bases in between. CDR3 DNA sequence: TGTGCCACCAGTGGATTCGCCAACTATGGCTACACCTTC. The encoded protein is CATSGFANYGYTF.

This clonotype was picked up many times. The chain combines TRBV20-1 with TRBJ1-2; no reliable D call. The CDR3 is 12 residues long. CDR1 and CDR2 from the germline V gene are DFQATT and SNEGSKA (reference sequence). Trimming shortened V by 3 bases and J by 4 bases, and 9 bases separated the two germline ends. Written as DNA, the CDR3 is TGCAGTGCTAGTGCCGTTTCCTATGGCTACACCTTC. Amino acids: CSASAVSYGYTF.

This clonotype came up many times. The rearrangement links TRBV6-6 to TRBJ1-3; 9 bases map to TRBD1. The CDR3 sequence is 15 residues long. The junction had 5 bases not matched to a gene; V was cut back by 6 bases and J by 2 bases. Germline CDR1 is MNHNY and CDR2 is SVGAGI (reference sequence). DNA of the CDR3: TGTGCCAGCAGGGACAGGGGCGACCCTGGAAACACCATATATTTT. This codes for CASRDRGDPGNTIYF.

The sample holds many counts of this clonotype. V and J are TRBV20-1 and TRBJ2-7, with 7 bases aligning to TRBD2. The CDR3 totals 14 residues. Germline-derived CDR1 and CDR2 are DFQATT and SNEGSKA (reference sequence). V dropped 5 bases and J dropped 4; count of bases not matched to a gene: 11. The CDR3 here is CSAVPWGSGYEQYF. The CDR3 DNA follows: TGCAGTGCTGTCCCCTGGGGTAGCGGGTACGAGCAGTACTTC.

This clonotype was found many times. J is TRBJ1-6 and V is TRBV18; perhaps TRBD1 as D (6 bases). Deletions cut 4 bases from V and 8 bases from J, with 12 bases between. Germline CDR1 KGHSH, CDR2 LQKENI. The CDR3 spans 14 residues. CDR3 sequence (DNA): TGTGCCAGCTCACTACAGGGCAGGGATTCACCCCTCCACTTT. Protein product: CASSLQGRDSPLHF. The variable domain in full, completed from reference TRBV18 and TRBJ1-6, reads NAGVMQNPRHLVRRRGQEARLRCSPMKGHSHVYWYRQLPEEGLKFMVYLQKENIIDESGMPKERFSAEFPKEGPSILRIQQVVRGDSAAYFCASSLQGRDSPLHFGNGTRLTVT.

The table lists this clonotype with many counts. V gene TRBV14 combines with J gene TRBJ2-2; 8 bases line up with TRBD2. The V gene end was trimmed by 0 bases and the J gene end by 1 base; junction bases not matched to a gene: 1. Germline V gene lookup returns CDR1 SGHDN and CDR2 FVKESK. The CDR3 is 16 residues long. CDR3 sequence: CASSQEAGVNTGELFF. The CDR3 region has the DNA TGTGCCAGCAGCCAAGAAGCGGGGGTGAACACCGGGGAGCTGTTTTTT.

At least ten counts were recorded for this clonotype. The chain links TRBV29-1 to TRBJ1-2, with D tentatively TRBD1 (5 bases). The germline V gene encodes CDR1 SQVTM and CDR2 ANQGSEA. The CDR3 sequence is 13 residues long. V lost 6 bases, J lost 0 bases, and 11 bases lay in between. The CDR3 is CSVVPGPNYGYTF. CDR3 nucleotide sequence: TGCAGCGTGGTGCCGGGACCTAACTATGGCTACACCTTC.

The rearrangement uses TRBV19 and TRBJ1-6; weak D call: TRBD1 (6 bases). CDR3 length equals 15 residues. The V and J ends lost 5 bases and 10 bases respectively, with 18 bases between them. The germline CDR1 and CDR2 sequences are LNHDA and SQIVND (reference sequence). CDR3 coding DNA: TGTGCCAGTAGTGCAGAACAGGGAGGCCTCTCACCCCTCCACTTT. It yields the protein CASSAEQGGLSPLHF. Complete variable domain (other parts from reference TRBV19 and TRBJ1-6): DGGITQSPKYLFRKEGQNVTLSCEQNLNHDAMYWYRQDPGQGLRLIYYSQIVNDFQKGDIAEGYSVSREKKESFPLTVTSAQKNPTAFYLCASSAEQGGLSPLHFGNGTRLTVT.

This clonotype was observed many times. This chain connects TRBV20-1 to TRBJ1-2; the D is unclear. Deletions cut 1 base from V and 2 bases from J, with 8 bases between. The CDR3 runs to 13 residues. CDR1 DFQATT and CDR2 SNEGSKA come from the germline V gene (reference sequence). CDR3 nucleotides: TGCAGTGCTAGAGCACCAGGAAACTATGGCTACACCTTC. It yields the protein CSARAPGNYGYTF.

Notes on this clonotype: A read error may be the cause here, since a much bigger clone is one base away. This CDR3 reads CVSSPIGSSGYTF. CDR3 DNA: TGTGTCAGCAGCCCAATCGGGAGTTCTGGCTACACCTTC. This sequence joins TRBV7-9 and TRBJ1-2; D unresolved. The V gene's germline CDR1 is SEHNR and CDR2 FQNEAQ (reference sequence). CDR3 length: 13 amino acids.

This clonotype was counted many times. This sequence joins TRBV20-1 and TRBJ2-3, with D hard to call. Trimming stripped 3 bases from V and 0 bases from J, with 10 bases between. CDR1 DFQATT and CDR2 SNEGSKA come from the germline V gene (reference sequence). This CDR3 spans 14 amino acids. The CDR3 protein is CSASISFSTDTQYF. Here the CDR3 DNA reads TGCAGTGCTAGTATTAGTTTTAGCACAGATACGCAGTATTTT.

J is TRBJ1-3 and V is TRBV30, with TRBD1 matching 7 bases. With V trimmed by 4 bases and J by 3 bases, 3 bases remained unmatched. The V gene's germline CDR1 is GTSNPN and CDR2 SVGIG (reference sequence). The CDR3 totals 13 residues. The CDR3 coding sequence is TGTGCCTGGACAGGGGGTAATGGAAACACCATATATTTT. The encoded protein is CAWTGGNGNTIYF.

This clonotype was observed many times. The V gene is TRBV20-1, the J gene TRBJ2-3; TRBD2 might be the D (5 bases). V lost 5 bases, J lost 2 bases, and 14 bases lay in between. The germline V gene encodes CDR1 DFQATT and CDR2 SNEGSKA (reference sequence). The CDR3 extends over 14 amino acids. CDR3 protein: CSAPGVYSTDTQYF. In nucleotides, the CDR3 is TGCAGTGCTCCCGGGGTCTATTCCACAGATACGCAGTATTTT.

V is TRBV12-3 or TRBV12-4 and J is TRBJ1-5; D might be TRBD1 (6 bases). The length of the CDR3 is 14 residues. V lost 7 bases, J lost 1 base, and 11 bases lay in between. CDR3 protein: CASIHTGSNQPQHF. As DNA, the CDR3 is TGTGCCAGCATTCATACAGGGAGCAATCAGCCCCAGCATTTT.

This clonotype was detected many times. The CDR3 DNA reads TGTGCCATCACCGGACTAGCGGGGAGCTCCTACAATGAGCAGTTCTTC. It encodes CAITGLAGSSYNEQFF. The chain recombines TRBV10-3 with TRBJ2-1, with TRBD2 identical over 12 bases. Looked up from germline, CDR1 is ENHRY and CDR2 is SYGVKD. Germline trimming cut 7 bases from V and 0 bases from J; bases unmatched to any gene: 4. The CDR3 contains 16 residues.